This entry lists 20 T cell receptor beta chains sequenced from one sample in a study of blood T cell dynamics during melanoma immunotherapy. The time point denotes: pre-treatment baseline. The protocol was immunoSEQ multiplex PCR, while the TCRdb copy is restricted to in-frame clones and leaves out a portion. There are nearly 25,000 clones in the sample; 87% occur only once, and 3.5% to 6% lies in the top ten. Sequenced material: blood, taken from a patient treated with checkpoint blockade. These TCRs come from a human donor with melanoma.

This CDR3 reads CASSQGTGELFF. The CDR3 bases are TGTGCCAGCTCCCAGGGCACCGGGGAGCTGTTTTTT. The chain is built from TRBV28 and TRBJ2-2; TRBD1 might be the D (5 bases). The germline V and J ends were trimmed by 8 bases and 4 bases, with 8 bases remaining between them. CDR1 and CDR2 (germline): MDHEN, SYDVKM. CDR3 length: 12 residues.

This rearrangement joins TRBV19 to TRBJ2-3; tentative D call: TRBD1 (6 bases). Deletions cut 5 bases from V and 2 bases from J, with 8 bases between. This CDR3 has 13 residues. Germline values: CDR1 LNHDA, CDR2 SQIVND (reference sequence). This chain's CDR3 is CASSQGPTDTQYF. As DNA, the CDR3 is TGTGCCAGTAGTCAGGGGCCCACAGATACGCAGTATTTT.

This chain joins TRBV5-6 and TRBJ2-2; 8 nucleotides match TRBD1. The V gene end was trimmed by 0 bases and the J gene end by 3 bases; junction bases not matched to a gene: 7. Germline CDR1 reads SGHDT; CDR2 reads YYEEEE. The CDR3 has 17 amino acids. The CDR3 DNA reads TGTGCCAGCAGCTTGGCGATTAGGACAGGGCACACCGGGGAGCTGTTTTTT. Translated: CASSLAIRTGHTGELFF.

CDR3 amino acids: CASRLLQYF. The DNA for the CDR3 is TGTGCCAGCAGACTCCTGCAGTACTTC. This rearrangement joins TRBV27 to TRBJ2-7; D gene unclear. CDR3 length: 9 residues. V was clipped by 6 bases and J by 9 bases, with 6 bases between them. Germline CDR1 MNHEY, CDR2 SMNVEV (reference sequence).

The rearrangement uses TRBV11-2 and TRBJ2-5; 10 positions agree with TRBD2. Judging by the DNA end, TRBJ2-7 fits better; the J call may be wrong. This CDR3 is built from 15 residues. The germline gives CDR1 SGHAT, CDR2 FQNNGV. The CDR3 sequence is CASSIGLADNYEQYF. As DNA, the CDR3 is TGTGCCAGCAGCATAGGACTAGCGGACAACTACGAGCAGTACTTC.

This clone was recorded a few times. CDR3 residues: CASSLGGENYGYTF. CDR3 nucleotide sequence: TGCGCCAGCAGCTTGGGCGGAGAGAACTATGGCTACACCTTC. The chain combines TRBV5-1 with TRBJ1-2; D is uncertain. The CDR3 totals 14 residues. Trimming shortened V by 0 bases and J by 2 bases, and 8 bases separated the two germline ends. In germline, CDR1 is SGHRS, CDR2 YFSETQ.

This chain links TRBV21-1 with TRBJ2-3; whether TRBD2, the table's D call, matches the DNA was not checked. TRBV21-1 is a pseudogene segment. The CDR3 is 16 residues long. In DNA, the CDR3 is TGTGCCAGCAGGGACCCGGGGGGGCACGGCACAGATACGCAGTATTTT. It specifies CASRDPGGHGTDTQYF.

V is TRBV15 and J is TRBJ2-7; TRBD2 might be the D (6 bases). The CDR3 sequence is 14 residues long. The germline V and J ends were trimmed by 1 base and 4 bases, with 11 bases remaining between them. The germline gives CDR1 LNHNV, CDR2 YYDKDF (reference sequence). CDR3 DNA sequence: TGTGCCACCAGCAGAGGACTAGGTCCTTACGAGCAGTACTTC. As protein: CATSRGLGPYEQYF.

This clone occurred a few times. This chain connects TRBV5-1 to TRBJ2-7; 11 bases align to TRBD2. The germline V gene has CDR1 SGHRS and CDR2 YFSETQ. The CDR3 sequence is 13 residues long. V was clipped by 5 bases and J by 6 bases; unmatched bases: 4. The CDR3: CASSFLAGGEQYF. The CDR3 bases are TGCGCCAGCAGTTTCCTAGCGGGAGGCGAGCAGTACTTC.

V gene TRBV11-3 combines with J gene TRBJ1-1; unclear D gene. Per the germline V gene, CDR1 is SGHNT and CDR2 is YENEEA. V lost 5 bases and J lost 3, with 10 bases in between. The CDR3 covers 13 residues. The CDR3 nucleotides read TGTGCCAGCAGCCGTGGACGAGACACTGAAGCTTTCTTT. It translates to CASSRGRDTEAFF.

This clone was observed a few times. The rearrangement joins TRBV6-1 to TRBJ1-3; D is unclear. Trimming pared 8 bases from V and 3 bases from J, leaving 5 bases between. Germline assignment: CDR1 MNHNS and CDR2 SASEGT. This CDR3 comprises 11 residues. The CDR3 loop is CASLLGNTIYF. CDR3 in DNA: TGTGCCAGCCTTCTTGGAAACACCATATATTTT.

This clone was observed once. The V call is TRBV28, the J call TRBJ2-1, with a possible D match to TRBD1 (7 bases). V shed 4 bases and J shed 7 bases, with 26 bases lying between them. The CDR3 is 18 amino acids. Germline V CDR1 and CDR2: MDHEN, SYDVKM. For the CDR3, the DNA is TGTGCCAGCAGTTCGACAGGGTGGCGGCTAGCGAGCTTTAATGAGCAGTTCTTC. It encodes CASSSTGWRLASFNEQFF. Supplemented by reference TRBV28 and TRBJ2-1, the full variable domain reads DVKVTQSSRYLVKRTGEKVFLECVQDMDHENMFWYRQDPGLGLRLIYFSYDVKMKEKGDIPEGYSVSREKKERFSLILESASTNQTSMYLCASSSTGWRLASFNEQFFGPGTRLTVL.

Here the CDR3 DNA reads TGTGCCAGCAGCGAATTGCAGGGCGGTAATGAAAAACTGTTTTTT. It yields the protein CASSELQGGNEKLFF. The chain couples TRBV9 to TRBJ1-4; D possibly corresponds to TRBD1 (5 bases). Germline V gene sequence: CDR1 SGDLS, CDR2 YYNGEE. The CDR3 is 15 amino acids. The V gene lost 3 bases and the J gene lost 4 bases, with 13 bases spanning the gap.

This clone was seen once. This sequence joins TRBV29-1 and TRBJ2-5; D is uncertain. This CDR3 comprises 13 residues. Germline assignment: CDR1 SQVTM and CDR2 ANQGSEA. The V end lost 8 bases, the J end lost 2 bases, and 15 bases lay between the germline ends. CDR3 DNA: TGCAGCTTCCGCCGGAGCGAACAAGAGACCCAGTACTTC. Translated: CSFRRSEQETQYF.

This chain joins TRBV28 and TRBJ2-7; 8 bases agree with TRBD2. Looked up from germline, CDR1 is MDHEN and CDR2 is SYDVKM. J gave up 3 bases and V 4 bases, and 5 bases lay outside the gene matches. CDR3 size: 14 residues. The DNA of the CDR3 is TGTGCCAGCAGTTCCGGGAGGGGTGACTACGAGCAGTACTTC. This codes for CASSSGRGDYEQYF.

As concerns this clone: A far larger clone is a single base away, which makes a read error likely. V is TRBV4-3 and J is TRBJ1-5; D gene uncertain. V dropped 5 bases and J dropped 5 bases, with 16 bases sitting between them. The CDR3 has 15 residues. CDR1 is LGHNA, CDR2 YSLEER, per germline. The CDR3 nucleotides read TGCGCCAGCAGCTCCTCCCGGGCCGGAGATCAGCCCCAGCATTTT. It yields the protein CASSSSRAGDQPQHF.

The chain recombines TRBV29-1 with TRBJ1-1; D is possibly TRBD1 (6 bases). This CDR3 contains 13 residues. V lost 7 bases, J lost 5 bases, and 17 bases lay in between. The V gene's germline CDR1 is SQVTM and CDR2 ANQGSEA. CDR3 region: CSAHTGSGTEAFF. DNA for the CDR3: TGCAGCGCGCATACAGGGTCTGGAACTGAAGCTTTCTTT.

The J gene is TRBJ2-3, the V gene TRBV2, with 9 nucleotides matching TRBD2. The ends lost 6 bases at V and 0 bases at J; junction bases unmatched: 4. The CDR3 spans 15 residues. CDR1 and CDR2 (germline): SNHLY, FYNNEI. The DNA for the CDR3 is TGTGCCAGCAGAGGACTAGCGTTCAGCACAGATACGCAGTATTTT. As protein: CASRGLAFSTDTQYF.

The V gene is TRBV6-5, the J gene TRBJ2-1, with D perhaps matching TRBD1 (6 bases). The CDR3 is made up of 15 amino acids. V lost 6 bases to trimming and J lost 7 bases, with 19 bases between them. CDR1 and CDR2 (germline): MNHEY, SVGAGI. The CDR3 DNA is TGTGCCAGCAGACGGGGACAAAAGCTGGGAAATGAGCAGTTCTTC. Protein: CASRRGQKLGNEQFF.

The chain links TRBV29-1 to TRBJ2-1; D is perhaps TRBD2 (5 bases). Germline V gives CDR1 SQVTM, CDR2 ANQGSEA. The CDR3 contains 15 residues. With 0 bases removed from V and 5 bases from J, the gap between germline ends came to 14 bases. CDR3 amino acids: CSVEDFRDSNNEQFF. CDR3 bases: TGCAGCGTTGAAGATTTCCGGGATTCCAACAATGAGCAGTTCTTC.